The 29 T cell receptor beta chains below come from one sample, sequenced in a study of blood T cell repertoires in COVID-19. Profiled with immunoSEQ multiplex PCR; TCRdb holds only in-frame clones, not every one. The sample records around 59,000 clones, around 79% being singletons. Sequences were obtained from peripheral blood. All receptors come from a woman aged 45-60 years with active or convalescent COVID-19.

This sequence joins TRBV14 and TRBJ1-2; D uncertain. The V and J ends lost 4 bases and 8 bases respectively, with 14 bases between them. The CDR3 is 13 residues long. Germline CDR1 and CDR2: SGHDN and FVKESK. The CDR3 reads CASSPRRVDGYTF. In nucleotides, the CDR3 is TGTGCCAGCAGCCCCCGCCGGGTCGACGGCTACACCTTC.

This clone was detected only once. The chain is built from TRBV7-9 and TRBJ1-2; D call uncertain. The germline V and J ends were trimmed by 5 bases and 4 bases, with 14 bases remaining between them. Germline assignment: CDR1 SEHNR and CDR2 FQNEAQ (reference sequence). The CDR3 loop spans 14 amino acids. The CDR3 coding sequence is TGTGCCAGCAGCCCGGATGGAGGAATCTATGGCTACACCTTC. Translating gives CASSPDGGIYGYTF.

The chain is built from TRBV11-2 and TRBJ2-7, with 7 bases aligning to TRBD2. From germline, CDR1 is SGHAT and CDR2 FQNNGV. J was trimmed by 2 bases and V by 5 bases; bases with no gene match: 9. The CDR3 consists of 15 residues. CDR3 region: CASSAGGSYTYEQYF. CDR3 DNA sequence: TGTGCCAGCAGCGCCGGCGGGAGTTACACCTACGAGCAGTACTTC.

This sequence joins TRBV5-1 and TRBJ2-5; 10 positions agree with TRBD2. The CDR3 is 15 residues long. The germline V gene has CDR1 SGHRS and CDR2 YFSETQ. V was pared by 0 bases and J by 5 bases, with 4 bases of the junction left unmatched. CDR3 protein: CASSLVAGGAETQYF. The CDR3 DNA reads as TGCGCCAGCAGCTTGGTAGCGGGAGGTGCGGAGACCCAGTACTTC. The whole variable domain, filled in from reference TRBV5-1 and TRBJ2-5, reads KAGVTQTPRYLIKTRGQQVTLSCSPISGHRSVSWYQQTPGQGLQFLFEYFSETQRNKGNFPGRFSGRQFSNSRSEMNVSTLELGDSALYLCASSLVAGGAETQYFGPGTRLLVL.

This chain links TRBV28 with TRBJ1-1; D ambiguous. The CDR3 has 13 residues. The V end lost 10 bases, the J end lost 1 base, and 13 bases lay between the germline ends. Germline V gene data show CDR1 as MDHEN and CDR2 as SYDVKM. The CDR3 here is CATTRVRNTEAFF. In DNA form, the CDR3 reads TGTGCCACCACGAGGGTTCGGAACACTGAAGCTTTCTTT. Filled out from reference TRBV28 and TRBJ1-1, the complete variable domain reads DVKVTQSSRYLVKRTGEKVFLECVQDMDHENMFWYRQDPGLGLRLIYFSYDVKMKEKGDIPEGYSVSREKKERFSLILESASTNQTSMYLCATTRVRNTEAFFGQGTRLTVV.

The genes are TRBV7-6 and TRBJ2-1; 9 nucleotides match TRBD2. V lost 5 bases and J lost 6; bases outside the gene matches: 11. The CDR3 is 16 residues long. Germline assignment: CDR1 SGHVS and CDR2 FNYEAQ. The CDR3 nucleotides are TGTGCCAGCAGCCCACCTCGCGGGAGGGCCTCCAATGAGCAGTTCTTC. The encoded protein is CASSPPRGRASNEQFF.

The chain is built from TRBV6-2 or TRBV6-3 and TRBJ1-5, with 7 bases aligning to TRBD1. The CDR3 extends over 15 amino acids. CDR1 and CDR2 (germline): MNHEY, SVGEGT. The trim removed 2 bases at V and 0 bases at J, leaving 1 base unmatched. The CDR3 region is CASSYRQGSNQPQHF. Written as DNA, the CDR3 is TGTGCCAGCAGTTACAGACAGGGTAGCAATCAGCCCCAGCATTTT.

V and J are TRBV5-4 and TRBJ1-1, with 8 bases identical to TRBD1. Germline assignment: CDR1 SGHNT and CDR2 YYREEE (reference sequence). The CDR3 runs 14 residues. V shed 5 bases and J 1 base; nucleotides not matched to a gene: 4. The CDR3 sequence is CASRTGVQNTEAFF. In DNA, the CDR3 is TGTGCCAGCAGGACAGGGGTGCAGAACACTGAAGCTTTCTTT. Supplemented by reference TRBV5-4 and TRBJ1-1, the full variable domain reads ETGVTQSPTHLIKTRGQQVTLRCSSQSGHNTVSWYQQALGQGPQFIFQYYREEENGRGNFPPRFSGLQFPNYSSELNVNALELDDSALYLCASRTGVQNTEAFFGQGTRLTVV.

This clone came up once. V is TRBV19 and J is TRBJ2-5; 7 bases line up with TRBD2. The CDR3 length is 15 residues. Germline V CDR1 and CDR2: LNHDA, SQIVND (reference sequence). V dropped 6 bases and J dropped 5; count of bases not matched to a gene: 12. For the CDR3, the DNA is TGTGCCAGTAGGGATTCGACTAGCTTTGAGGAGACCCAGTACTTC. This codes for CASRDSTSFEETQYF.

This chain links TRBV2 with TRBJ1-1; a weak D match, TRBD1 (5 bases). Germline-derived CDR1 and CDR2 are SNHLY and FYNNEI. The CDR3 sequence is 14 residues long. With 1 base removed from V and 1 base from J, the gap between germline ends came to 7 bases. This chain's CDR3 is CASSEVGENTEAFF. The CDR3, as DNA: TGTGCCAGCAGTGAAGTAGGGGAGAACACTGAAGCTTTCTTT.

The gene calls are TRBV27 and TRBJ2-2; D is possibly TRBD1 (6 bases). Germline CDR1 and CDR2: MNHEY and SMNVEV (reference sequence). This CDR3 contains 14 residues. V lost 2 bases and J lost 7, with 11 bases in between. CDR3 coding DNA: TGTGCCAGCAGTTTAAACAGGGCGGGCGGGGAGCTGTTTTTT. Encoded protein: CASSLNRAGGELFF.

V is TRBV9 and J is TRBJ2-1; TRBD1 matches 7 bases. Germline V gives CDR1 SGDLS, CDR2 YYNGEE. This CDR3 is built from 15 residues. Trimming cost V 4 bases and J 8 bases; bases outside gene matches: 12. The CDR3 DNA sequence: TGTGCCAGCAGCTCCCGGACAGGTTCGTTGGATGAGCAGTTCTTC. Its translation is CASSSRTGSLDEQFF.

The gene calls are TRBV7-9 and TRBJ1-4, with 8 bases that match TRBD1. Germline loops: CDR1 SEHNR, CDR2 FQNEAQ (reference sequence). Losses at the gene ends were 5 bases for V and 6 bases for J; bases not matched to a gene: 8. The CDR3 consists of 15 residues. CDR3 protein: CASSQGQGAYEKLFF. As DNA, the CDR3 is TGTGCCAGCAGCCAGGGGCAGGGGGCTTATGAAAAACTGTTTTTT. The whole variable domain, remainder taken from reference TRBV7-9 and TRBJ1-4, is DTGVSQNPRHKITKRGQNVTFRCDPISEHNRLYWYRQTLGQGPEFLTYFQNEAQLEKSRLLSDRFSAERPKGSFSTLEIQRTEQGDSAMYLCASSQGQGAYEKLFFGSGTQLSVL.

This clone has a single count. CDR3: CAWSWMGQANSPLHF. CDR3 DNA: TGTGCCTGGAGTTGGATGGGACAGGCGAATTCACCCCTCCACTTT. This chain connects TRBV30 to TRBJ1-6; 8 nucleotides line up with TRBD1. CDR1 and CDR2 (germline): GTSNPN, SVGIG (reference sequence). The CDR3 runs to 15 residues. Losses at the gene ends were 2 bases for V and 7 bases for J; bases not matched to a gene: 7. Full variable domain (rest looked up from reference TRBV30 and TRBJ1-6): SQTIHQWPATLVQPVGSPLSLECTVEGTSNPNLYWYRQAAGRGLQLLFYSVGIGQISSEVPQNLSASRPQDRQFILSSKKLLLSDSGFYLCAWSWMGQANSPLHFGNGTRLTVT.

The V gene is TRBV5-1, the J gene TRBJ1-3; no clear D gene. V shed 0 bases and J shed 4 bases, with 14 bases lying between them. CDR1 SGHRS and CDR2 YFSETQ come from the germline V gene. The CDR3 runs 16 residues. The CDR3 here is CASSLATVWSGNTIYF. DNA for the CDR3: TGCGCCAGCAGCTTGGCCACGGTATGGTCCGGAAACACCATATATTTT. The full variable domain, with the rest looked up from reference TRBV5-1 and TRBJ1-3, is KAGVTQTPRYLIKTRGQQVTLSCSPISGHRSVSWYQQTPGQGLQFLFEYFSETQRNKGNFPGRFSGRQFSNSRSEMNVSTLELGDSALYLCASSLATVWSGNTIYFGEGSWLTVV.

The chain is built from TRBV19 and TRBJ1-1; possibly TRBD1 for D (5 bases). This CDR3 region has 12 residues. V dropped 7 bases and J dropped 5 bases, with 11 bases sitting between them. Germline CDR1 and CDR2: LNHDA and SQIVND (reference sequence). CDR3 nucleotide sequence: TGTGCCAGTACCACAGGTGGGACTGAAGCTTTCTTT. Translated, it gives CASTTGGTEAFF.

This clone was seen a few times. The chain has TRBV6-5 and TRBJ1-6; D perhaps matches TRBD1 (5 bases). The V end was cut by 6 bases, the J end by 5 bases, with 14 bases between. This CDR3 contains 15 residues. CDR1 MNHEY and CDR2 SVGAGI come from the germline V gene. The CDR3, as DNA: TGTGCCAGCAGGGGGGGATCTCTTCATAATTCACCCCTCCACTTT. This gives the protein CASRGGSLHNSPLHF.

The rearrangement links TRBV4-1 to TRBJ2-7; D perhaps matches TRBD2 (5 bases). Germline values: CDR1 MGHRA, CDR2 YSYEKL. Deletions cut 3 bases from V and 4 bases from J, with 16 bases between. CDR3 length: 15 residues. The CDR3 spells CASSHTVARGYEQYF. The CDR3 DNA is TGCGCCAGCAGCCACACCGTTGCTCGAGGGTACGAGCAGTACTTC.

V and J are TRBV7-8 and TRBJ1-5; 9 bases agree with TRBD1. With V trimmed by 5 bases and J by 5 bases, 10 bases remained unmatched. Germline CDR1 and CDR2: SGHVS and FQNEAQ. This CDR3 contains 16 residues. The CDR3 bases are TGTGCCAGCAGCCTCACGGACAGGGGCTTCTATCAGCCCCAGCATTTT. Residues: CASSLTDRGFYQPQHF.

V usage is TRBV4-1 and J usage is TRBJ2-7; TRBD2 is a possible D gene (5 bases). Germline V CDR1 and CDR2: MGHRA, YSYEKL. Deletions cut 0 bases from V and 2 bases from J, with 14 bases between. The CDR3 is 16 residues long. CDR3 DNA sequence: TGCGCCAGCAGCCAAGATAGAGAGGGATCCCCCTACGAGCAGTACTTC. It translates to CASSQDREGSPYEQYF.

This chain connects TRBV6-1 to TRBJ2-7, with D maybe TRBD1 (5 bases). Germline loops: CDR1 MNHNS, CDR2 SASEGT. Trimming left V 2 bases short and J 7 bases short, with 12 bases between. This CDR3 has 13 amino acids. CDR3 sequence (DNA): TGTGCCAGCAGTGAACAGGGCGTGTGGGAGCAGTACTTC. It codes for CASSEQGVWEQYF.

The chain recombines TRBV30 with TRBJ2-7; 10 positions agree with TRBD2. Germline V gene sequence: CDR1 GTSNPN, CDR2 SVGIG (reference sequence). This CDR3 comprises 14 residues. V shed 3 bases and J 3 bases; nucleotides not matched to a gene: 5. The CDR3 loop is CAWRSLAGVYEQYF. CDR3 DNA sequence: TGTGCCTGGAGATCGCTAGCGGGAGTCTACGAGCAGTACTTC. Supplemented by reference TRBV30 and TRBJ2-7, the full variable domain reads SQTIHQWPATLVQPVGSPLSLECTVEGTSNPNLYWYRQAAGRGLQLLFYSVGIGQISSEVPQNLSASRPQDRQFILSSKKLLLSDSGFYLCAWRSLAGVYEQYFGPGTRLTVT.

This chain connects TRBV9 to TRBJ2-1, with 7 bases matching TRBD2. The CDR3 consists of 14 residues. With V trimmed by 3 bases and J by 6 bases, 6 bases remained unmatched. Germline CDR1 reads SGDLS; CDR2 reads YYNGEE. The CDR3 sequence: CASSAGGRTNEQFF. The CDR3 nucleotides read TGTGCCAGCAGCGCGGGAGGAAGGACCAATGAGCAGTTCTTC.

This clone came up once. The chain employs TRBV29-1 and TRBJ1-5, with D maybe TRBD1 (6 bases). The germline CDR1 and CDR2 sequences are SQVTM and ANQGSEA. The CDR3 totals 13 residues. The germline V and J ends were trimmed by 5 bases and 5 bases, with 13 bases remaining between them. The CDR3 protein is CSVREQGDQPQHF. The CDR3 nucleotides are TGCAGCGTTAGGGAACAGGGAGATCAGCCCCAGCATTTT.

The CDR3 here is CASSMATDPYEQYF. In nucleotides, the CDR3 is TGTGCCAGTAGTATGGCGACAGACCCCTACGAGCAGTACTTC. The rearrangement links TRBV19 to TRBJ2-7; perhaps TRBD1 as D (5 bases). Trimming pared 3 bases from V and 2 bases from J, leaving 11 bases between. This CDR3 spans 14 amino acids. CDR1 and CDR2 (germline): LNHDA, SQIVND (reference sequence).

This clone was observed a few times. The J gene is TRBJ2-7, the V gene TRBV5-1; D may be TRBD1 (5 bases). The V end was cut by 4 bases, the J end by 5 bases, with 22 bases between. The CDR3 sequence is 16 residues long. Per germline, CDR1 SGHRS and CDR2 YFSETQ. DNA for the CDR3: TGCGCCAGCAGCCCTGAGCCTTGGACATCCGTTAACGAGCAGTACTTC. Residues: CASSPEPWTSVNEQYF.

This rearrangement joins TRBV6-4 to TRBJ1-1; weak D call: TRBD1 (6 bases). The CDR3 spans 16 residues. Germline loops: CDR1 MRHNA, CDR2 SNTAGT. V dropped 7 bases and J dropped 2 bases, with 20 bases sitting between them. CDR3 DNA: TGTGCCAGCATCAGATCGACAGGCCATTACAACACTGAAGCTTTCTTT. This sequence encodes CASIRSTGHYNTEAFF.

This sequence joins TRBV10-3 and TRBJ1-5, with D unresolved. The CDR3 spans 15 residues. V lost 0 bases to trimming and J lost 0 bases, with 6 bases between them. Germline V gives CDR1 ENHRY, CDR2 SYGVKD. CDR3: CAISESANSNQPQHF. As DNA, the CDR3 is TGTGCCATCAGTGAGTCCGCGAATAGCAATCAGCCCCAGCATTTT.

This chain connects TRBV9 to TRBJ2-1; D remains unclear. This CDR3 is 17 amino acids long. Germline V gene lookup returns CDR1 SGDLS and CDR2 YYNGEE. Between the trimmed V and J ends, which lost 4 bases and 0 bases, there was a span of 17 bases. Written as DNA, the CDR3 is TGTGCCAGCAGCCCCTCGACTCCTGCCAGCTCCTACAATGAGCAGTTCTTC. This encodes CASSPSTPASSYNEQFF.